This paragraph covers one T cell receptor beta chain sequence. This CDR3 is 14 amino acids long. Germline V gives CDR1 SGHTA, CDR2 FQGNSA. Germline trimming cut 5 bases from V and 5 bases from J; bases unmatched to any gene: 6. The repertoire was sequenced with immunoSEQ multiplex PCR; TCRdb's copy has only in-frame clones and lacks some. This repertoire shows 200,000 to 250,000 clones, roughly four fifths found once; its top ten account for about 1.3%. The sample originates from a study of blood T cell repertoires in COVID-19. V and J are TRBV7-2 and TRBJ1-1, with TRBD1 identical over 9 bases. This receptor was identified in a woman aged 40 to 50 with acute COVID-19. Sequencing was carried out using PBMCs or T cells enriched from blood (not recorded which). Written as DNA, the CDR3 is TGTGCCAGCAGCAAAACAGGGGGCGGAACTGAAGCTTTCTTT. Its protein is CASSKTGGGTEAFF. Full variable domain (rest looked up from reference TRBV7-2 and TRBJ1-1): GAGVSQSPSNKVTEKGKDVELRCDPISGHTALYWYRQSLGQGLEFLIYFQGNSAPDKSGLPSDRFSAERTGGSVSTLTIQRTQQEDSAVYLCASSKTGGGTEAFFGQGTRLTVV.